One and the same sample provided the 30 T cell receptor beta chains below, sequenced in a study of blood T cell repertoires in COVID-19. Produced via immunoSEQ multiplex PCR; TCRdb's table is partial and in-frame only. The table has approximately 250,000 clones, around 84% seen once. What was sequenced was peripheral blood. Every receptor here comes from a woman in her thirties or forties who had recovered from COVID-19.

V gene TRBV28 combines with J gene TRBJ2-2, with TRBD2 matching 8 bases. CDR1 and CDR2 from the germline V gene are MDHEN and SYDVKM. The CDR3 has 16 amino acids. Trimming took 6 bases from V and 1 from J; bases not matched to a gene: 7. CDR3 protein: CASRFSAGGNTGELFF. The CDR3 nucleotides are TGTGCCAGCAGGTTTTCGGCGGGGGGGAACACCGGGGAGCTGTTTTTT. Supplemented by reference TRBV28 and TRBJ2-2, the full variable domain reads DVKVTQSSRYLVKRTGEKVFLECVQDMDHENMFWYRQDPGLGLRLIYFSYDVKMKEKGDIPEGYSVSREKKERFSLILESASTNQTSMYLCASRFSAGGNTGELFFGEGSRLTVL.

This clone was seen repeatedly, ten times or more. The rearrangement joins TRBV5-4 to TRBJ2-3; the D gene is possibly TRBD1 (7 bases). The V gene lost 2 bases and the J gene lost 7 bases, with 23 bases spanning the gap. The V gene's germline CDR1 is SGHNT and CDR2 YYREEE (reference sequence). CDR3 length: 17 residues. This CDR3 is CASSLLEGAQVVNTQYF. In DNA, the CDR3 is TGTGCCAGCAGCTTATTGGAGGGGGCCCAGGTGGTGAATACGCAGTATTTT. The whole variable domain, filled in from reference TRBV5-4 and TRBJ2-3, reads ETGVTQSPTHLIKTRGQQVTLRCSSQSGHNTVSWYQQALGQGPQFIFQYYREEENGRGNFPPRFSGLQFPNYSSELNVNALELDDSALYLCASSLLEGAQVVNTQYFGPGTRLTVL.

The rearrangement links TRBV28 to TRBJ1-1; 7 bases align to TRBD1. The V gene end was trimmed by 6 bases and the J gene end by 2 bases; junction bases not matched to a gene: 6. Germline V gene lookup returns CDR1 MDHEN and CDR2 SYDVKM. This CDR3 region has 14 residues. The CDR3 reads CASRPGGKNTEAFF. The CDR3 coding sequence is TGTGCCAGCAGACCAGGGGGAAAAAACACTGAAGCTTTCTTT.

This clone was detected only once. The chain combines TRBV6-9 with TRBJ2-7, with 10 positions matching TRBD1. Germline lookup yields CDR1 MNHGY and CDR2 SVAAGI. V shed 5 bases, J shed 4 bases, and the junction held 5 bases outside the gene matches. The CDR3 extends over 14 amino acids. The CDR3 coding sequence is TGTGCCAGCAGTATGACAGGGGGCCTGTACGAGCAGTACTTC. Amino acids: CASSMTGGLYEQYF.

The gene calls are TRBV5-1 and TRBJ1-6; D remains ambiguous. V gave up 1 base and J gave up 8 bases, with 7 bases separating them. Germline-derived CDR1 and CDR2 are SGHRS and YFSETQ. This CDR3 has 13 residues. Written as DNA, the CDR3 is TGCGCCAGCAGCTTGAAGCTGGATTCACCCCTCCACTTT. Protein product: CASSLKLDSPLHF.

The V call is TRBV5-1, the J call TRBJ2-5, with a possible D match to TRBD2 (6 bases). V was shortened by 2 bases and J by 3 bases, with 8 bases between the two germline ends. The CDR3 totals 13 residues. Per the germline V gene, CDR1 is SGHRS and CDR2 is YFSETQ. CDR3 DNA sequence: TGCGCCAGCAGCTTTTCGGGAGAAGAGACCCAGTACTTC. Its translation is CASSFSGEETQYF.

This chain joins TRBV30 and TRBJ1-2; 8 nucleotides align to TRBD1. The germline V gene has CDR1 GTSNPN and CDR2 SVGIG (reference sequence). Unmatched junction bases numbered 8, after V lost 0 bases and J lost 2 bases. CDR3 length: 16 residues. The CDR3 loop is CAWSVLRDRRNYGYTF. DNA for the CDR3: TGTGCCTGGAGTGTACTCAGGGACAGGAGAAACTATGGCTACACCTTC.

V is TRBV5-1 and J is TRBJ2-5; TRBD2 matches 7 bases. The CDR3 spans 16 residues. In germline, CDR1 is SGHRS, CDR2 YFSETQ. Germline trimming cut 0 bases from V and 3 bases from J; bases unmatched to any gene: 8. CDR3 sequence reads: CASSLGSSGGEETQYF. The CDR3 DNA is TGCGCCAGCAGCTTGGGGTCTAGCGGAGGCGAAGAGACCCAGTACTTC.

This chain uses TRBV28 with TRBJ1-5, with 8 bases that match TRBD1. This CDR3 contains 15 residues. Germline V gene lookup returns CDR1 MDHEN and CDR2 SYDVKM. V was clipped by 7 bases and J by 3 bases; unmatched bases: 8. CDR3 bases: TGTGCCAGCAATACTCGGGACAGGTCCAATCAGCCCCAGCATTTT. Translating gives CASNTRDRSNQPQHF. The full variable domain, rest sourced from reference TRBV28 and TRBJ1-5, is DVKVTQSSRYLVKRTGEKVFLECVQDMDHENMFWYRQDPGLGLRLIYFSYDVKMKEKGDIPEGYSVSREKKERFSLILESASTNQTSMYLCASNTRDRSNQPQHFGDGTRLSIL.

In nucleotides, the CDR3 is TGTGCCAGCAGCTTAGATTTCGGGGGAAATCAGCCCCAGCATTTT. This gives the protein CASSLDFGGNQPQHF. This rearrangement joins TRBV7-9 to TRBJ1-5; tentative D call: TRBD1 (5 bases). The V gene's germline CDR1 is SEHNR and CDR2 FQNEAQ (reference sequence). Trimming shortened V by 1 base and J by 4 bases, and 11 bases separated the two germline ends. The CDR3 runs to 15 residues.

The V gene is TRBV28, the J gene TRBJ1-6; D ambiguous. Germline values: CDR1 MDHEN, CDR2 SYDVKM. This CDR3 is built from 12 residues. Trimming removed 8 bases from V and 7 bases from J, with 9 bases in between. CDR3 sequence: CASRQANSPLHF. The CDR3 DNA reads as TGTGCCAGCCGGCAGGCGAATTCACCCCTCCACTTT.

V and J are TRBV3-1 (or the pseudogene TRBV3-2) and TRBJ2-7, with 8 bases lining up with TRBD1. CDR3 length equals 16 residues. V lost 0 bases and J lost 5; bases outside the gene matches: 9. The germline V gene encodes CDR1 LGHDT and CDR2 YNNKEL (reference sequence). CDR3 nucleotides: TGTGCCAGCAGCCAAGATAGGTGGGACAGGCGCCACGAGCAGTACTTC. Residues: CASSQDRWDRRHEQYF.

The chain is built from TRBV5-1 and TRBJ2-3; D not certain. From germline, CDR1 is SGHRS and CDR2 YFSETQ. The CDR3 has 14 amino acids. The germline V and J ends were trimmed by 0 bases and 6 bases, with 11 bases remaining between them. The DNA for the CDR3 is TGCGCCAGCAGCTTGGAACCGGTTCGGGATACGCAGTATTTT. Translated: CASSLEPVRDTQYF.

The gene calls are TRBV30 and TRBJ2-3; D unresolved. CDR1 GTSNPN and CDR2 SVGIG come from the germline V gene (reference sequence). V was trimmed by 3 bases and J by 4 bases, leaving 8 bases between them. The length of the CDR3 is 12 residues. The CDR3 nucleotides are TGTGCCTGGAGCCCAGGATCAGATACGCAGTATTTT. Translating gives CAWSPGSDTQYF.

This chain joins TRBV9 and TRBJ1-1, with 9 bases aligning to TRBD1. Germline V lookup: CDR1 SGDLS, CDR2 YYNGEE. This CDR3 has 16 amino acids. V gave up 1 base and J gave up 4 bases; unmatched junction bases: 8. This CDR3 reads CASSVSTGGGVTEAFF. Written as DNA, the CDR3 is TGTGCCAGCAGCGTATCCACAGGGGGCGGAGTCACTGAAGCTTTCTTT.

CDR3 nucleotides: TGTGCCAGCAGTGTCCGAGGGACAGGGGGCAACGAGCAGTACTTC. Encoded protein: CASSVRGTGGNEQYF. This chain links TRBV25-1 with TRBJ2-7, with TRBD1 matching over 12 bases. CDR1 MGHDK and CDR2 SYGVNS come from the germline V gene. The J segment lost 5 bases and the V segment lost 4 bases, leaving 6 bases of the junction unmatched. The CDR3 covers 15 residues.

The chain employs TRBV19 and TRBJ1-5; D not certain. The CDR3 sequence is 13 residues long. CDR1 and CDR2 from the germline V gene are LNHDA and SQIVND (reference sequence). V was pared by 5 bases and J by 0 bases, with 5 bases between. CDR3 coding DNA: TGTGCCAGTAGTTTTAGTAGCAATCAGCCCCAGCATTTT. Translation gives CASSFSSNQPQHF. The full variable domain, its missing parts supplied by reference TRBV19 and TRBJ1-5, is DGGITQSPKYLFRKEGQNVTLSCEQNLNHDAMYWYRQDPGQGLRLIYYSQIVNDFQKGDIAEGYSVSREKKESFPLTVTSAQKNPTAFYLCASSFSSNQPQHFGDGTRLSIL.

V gene TRBV7-9 combines with J gene TRBJ2-7; perhaps TRBD2 as D (5 bases). Trimming removed 0 bases at V and 5 bases at J, with 11 bases between. Germline V gene lookup returns CDR1 SEHNR and CDR2 FQNEAQ (reference sequence). CDR3 size: 14 residues. CDR3 protein: CASSLASSGNEQYF. CDR3 nucleotide sequence: TGTGCCAGCAGCTTAGCGTCCTCGGGGAACGAGCAGTACTTC. The whole variable domain, filled in from reference TRBV7-9 and TRBJ2-7, reads DTGVSQNPRHKITKRGQNVTFRCDPISEHNRLYWYRQTLGQGPEFLTYFQNEAQLEKSRLLSDRFSAERPKGSFSTLEIQRTEQGDSAMYLCASSLASSGNEQYFGPGTRLTVT.

The CDR3 DNA is TGCGCCAGCAGCCCGCGGGGGGGCTTCACAGATACGCAGTATTTT. Translating it yields CASSPRGGFTDTQYF. J is TRBJ2-3 and V is TRBV4-1; TRBD2 aligns across 9 bases. Germline loops: CDR1 MGHRA, CDR2 YSYEKL. This CDR3 spans 15 amino acids. J was trimmed by 2 bases and V by 4 bases; bases with no gene match: 4.

The CDR3 DNA reads TGTGCCAGCAGCTCCGGGACAGGGAATGAAAAACTGTTTTTT. It translates to CASSSGTGNEKLFF. The V call is TRBV6-5, the J call TRBJ1-4; 9 positions match TRBD1. The CDR3 is 14 amino acids. CDR1 MNHEY and CDR2 SVGAGI come from the germline V gene. V lost 6 bases and J lost 5; bases outside the gene matches: 4.

This sequence joins TRBV2 and TRBJ1-4; D is perhaps TRBD1 (5 bases). Trimming removed 1 base at V and 12 bases at J, with 12 bases between. The germline V gene has CDR1 SNHLY and CDR2 FYNNEI. CDR3 length: 13 residues. This CDR3 reads CASSEEARVELFF. The DNA for the CDR3 is TGTGCCAGCAGTGAAGAGGCCAGGGTAGAACTGTTTTTT.

The rearrangement links TRBV5-4 to TRBJ2-1; 8 positions match TRBD2. Germline V gives CDR1 SGHNT, CDR2 YYREEE (reference sequence). The CDR3 extends over 14 amino acids. Trimming removed 1 base from V and 8 bases from J; junction bases left unmatched: 5. For the CDR3, the DNA is TGTGCCAGCAGCTTGACGGGGGGGCCGTATGAGCAGTTCTTC. Encoded protein: CASSLTGGPYEQFF.

This clone was observed a handful of times. A read error is possible here, since a much larger clone lies one base away. The chain links TRBV27 to TRBJ1-5, with a tentative D call TRBD1 (6 bases). This CDR3 has 15 amino acids. The V and J ends lost 5 bases and 0 bases respectively, with 11 bases between them. Germline CDR1 reads MNHEY; CDR2 reads SMNVEV (reference sequence). The CDR3 coding sequence is TGTGCCAGCAGTCCCAGGGGATATAGCAATCAGCCCCAGCATTTT. Its translation: CASSPRGYSNQPQHF.

V is TRBV29-1 and J is TRBJ2-5; D is undetermined. The CDR3 is made up of 14 amino acids. The V gene's germline CDR1 is SQVTM and CDR2 ANQGSEA. V lost 5 bases and J lost 5, with 18 bases in between. The CDR3 region has the DNA TGCAGCGTTAGTCCGGCGGCACTCGGGGAGACCCAGTACTTC. It translates to CSVSPAALGETQYF.

The chain is built from TRBV30 and TRBJ1-1; maybe TRBD1 (5 bases). The CDR3 totals 17 residues. Trimming stripped 2 bases from V and 0 bases from J, with 19 bases between. Germline CDR1 is GTSNPN and CDR2 is SVGIG (reference sequence). CDR3 sequence reads: CAWSIPPDSFLNTEAFF. The DNA of the CDR3 is TGTGCCTGGAGTATCCCCCCAGACAGCTTCTTGAACACTGAAGCTTTCTTT. Full variable domain (rest looked up from reference TRBV30 and TRBJ1-1): SQTIHQWPATLVQPVGSPLSLECTVEGTSNPNLYWYRQAAGRGLQLLFYSVGIGQISSEVPQNLSASRPQDRQFILSSKKLLLSDSGFYLCAWSIPPDSFLNTEAFFGQGTRLTVV.

This rearrangement joins TRBV5-8 to TRBJ2-3; TRBD1 agrees at 7 bases. The trim removed 4 bases at V and 0 bases at J, leaving 2 bases unmatched. CDR1 is SGHTS, CDR2 YDEGEE, per germline. The CDR3 spans 14 residues. This CDR3 reads CASSRDSSTDTQYF. The CDR3 DNA sequence: TGTGCCAGCAGCCGGGACAGCAGCACAGATACGCAGTATTTT.

This chain joins TRBV30 and TRBJ1-5; D not resolved. V was cut by 2 bases and J by 4 bases, with 9 bases left in between. Germline assignment: CDR1 GTSNPN and CDR2 SVGIG (reference sequence). This CDR3 has 13 residues. The CDR3 nucleotides are TGTGCCTGGAGTAATCGCGAAAATCAGCCCCAGCATTTT. It encodes CAWSNRENQPQHF.

The chain employs TRBV20-1 and TRBJ2-3; TRBD1 might be the D (5 bases). V was shortened by 3 bases and J by 0 bases, with 28 bases between the two germline ends. The CDR3 contains 20 residues. From germline, CDR1 is DFQATT and CDR2 SNEGSKA (reference sequence). The CDR3 region has the DNA TGCAGTGCTAGTACCCCTCCAGGGCAGGCCTTGACCCGTAGCACAGATACGCAGTATTTT. Amino acid sequence: CSASTPPGQALTRSTDTQYF.

The rearrangement uses TRBV7-2 and TRBJ1-6; 7 nucleotides match TRBD1. Germline trimming cut 3 bases from V and 5 bases from J; bases unmatched to any gene: 7. Germline V gene lookup returns CDR1 SGHTA and CDR2 FQGNSA. The CDR3 spans 16 residues. CDR3 protein: CASSFHGTANNSPLHF. CDR3 DNA: TGTGCCAGCAGCTTTCATGGGACAGCCAATAATTCACCCCTCCACTTT.

The chain uses TRBV6-1 and TRBJ1-2, with 7 bases matching TRBD1. Germline CDR1 is MNHNS and CDR2 is SASEGT. V lost 4 bases to trimming and J lost 2 bases; unmatched junction nucleotides: 10. The CDR3 runs 16 residues. CDR3 in DNA: TGTGCCAGCAGTGCGGGCAGGGGGAGGTTGAACTATGGCTACACCTTC. It encodes CASSAGRGRLNYGYTF.